This T cell receptor (beta chain) was sequenced in a study of blood T cells in healthy people across ages. With 3 bases clipped from V and 8 bases from J, the junction kept 9 bases outside the gene matches. The length of the CDR3 is 15 residues. The germline gives CDR1 SGDLS, CDR2 YYNGEE. Using a J-beta primer mix together with a sample-barcoded 5' primer, a second PCR was run for about 6 to 12 cycles. TCRdb re-called the 5' RACE reads with MiXCR, one entry per CDR3 protein. The sample lists 650,000 to 800,000 distinct CDR3 sequences, about 42% occurring once. This clonotype was observed a handful of times.

V usage is TRBV9 and J usage is TRBJ2-1, with 9 nucleotides matching TRBD1. Sample: blood. The sequence was collected from a man in his sixties in good health. CDR3 protein: CASSETGGTWDEQFF. The CDR3 coding sequence is TGTGCCAGCAGCGAAACAGGGGGCACGTGGGATGAGCAGTTCTTC. Full variable domain (remainder filled in from reference TRBV9 and TRBJ2-1): DSGVTQTPKHLITATGQRVTLRCSPRSGDLSVYWYQQSLDQGLQFLIQYYNGEERAKGNILERFSAQQFPDLHSELNLSSLELGDSALYFCASSETGGTWDEQFFGPGTRLTVL.